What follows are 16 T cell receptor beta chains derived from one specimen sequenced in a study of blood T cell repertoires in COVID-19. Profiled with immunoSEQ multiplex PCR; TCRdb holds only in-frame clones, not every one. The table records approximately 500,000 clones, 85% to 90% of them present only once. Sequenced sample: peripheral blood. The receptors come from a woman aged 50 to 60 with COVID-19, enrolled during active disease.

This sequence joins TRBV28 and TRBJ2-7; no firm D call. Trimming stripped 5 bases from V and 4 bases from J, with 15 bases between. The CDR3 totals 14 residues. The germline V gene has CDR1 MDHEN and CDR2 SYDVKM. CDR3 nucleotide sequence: TGTGCCAGCAGTCACTACGGCAGTGCTTACGAGCAGTACTTC. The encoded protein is CASSHYGSAYEQYF.

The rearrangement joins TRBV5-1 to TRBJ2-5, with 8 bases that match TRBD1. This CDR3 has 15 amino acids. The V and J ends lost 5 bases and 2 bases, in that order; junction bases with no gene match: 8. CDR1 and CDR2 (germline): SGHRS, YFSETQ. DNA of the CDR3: TGCGCCAGCAGACTAGGGACAGGATCTCAAGAGACCCAGTACTTC. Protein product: CASRLGTGSQETQYF.

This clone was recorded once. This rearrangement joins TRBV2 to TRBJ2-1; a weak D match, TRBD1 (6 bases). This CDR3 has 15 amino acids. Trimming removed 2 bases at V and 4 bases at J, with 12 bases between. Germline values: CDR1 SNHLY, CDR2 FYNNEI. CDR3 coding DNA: TGTGCCAGCAGTGAAACAGGGAGCCCTTACAATGAGCAGTTCTTC. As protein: CASSETGSPYNEQFF.

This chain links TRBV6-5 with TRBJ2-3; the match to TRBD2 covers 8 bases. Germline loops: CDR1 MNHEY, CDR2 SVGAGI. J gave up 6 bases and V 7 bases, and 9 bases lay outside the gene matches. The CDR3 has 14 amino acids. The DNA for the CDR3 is TGTGCCAGCAATAGAGCGGGGGTAAGGGATACGCAGTATTTT. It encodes CASNRAGVRDTQYF.

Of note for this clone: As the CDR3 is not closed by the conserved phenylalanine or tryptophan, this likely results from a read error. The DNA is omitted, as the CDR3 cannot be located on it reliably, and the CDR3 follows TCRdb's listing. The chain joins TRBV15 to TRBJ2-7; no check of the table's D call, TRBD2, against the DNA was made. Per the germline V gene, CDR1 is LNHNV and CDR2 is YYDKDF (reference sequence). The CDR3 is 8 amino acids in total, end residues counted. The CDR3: CATSSSVL.

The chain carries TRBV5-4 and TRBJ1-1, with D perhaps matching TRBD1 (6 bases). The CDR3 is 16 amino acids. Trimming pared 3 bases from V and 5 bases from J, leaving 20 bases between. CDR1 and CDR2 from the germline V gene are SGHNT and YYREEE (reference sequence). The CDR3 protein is CASSSATTGRRTEAFF. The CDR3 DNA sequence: TGTGCCAGCAGCTCTGCCACGACAGGAAGAAGGACTGAAGCTTTCTTT.

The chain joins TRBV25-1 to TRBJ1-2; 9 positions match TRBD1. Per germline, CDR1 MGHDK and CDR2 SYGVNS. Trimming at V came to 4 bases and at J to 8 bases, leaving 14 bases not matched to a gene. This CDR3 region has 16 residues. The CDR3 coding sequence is TGTGCCAGCAGTGCGTCCGGGACAGGGCGGGTCGGCGGCTACACCTTC. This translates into CASSASGTGRVGGYTF.

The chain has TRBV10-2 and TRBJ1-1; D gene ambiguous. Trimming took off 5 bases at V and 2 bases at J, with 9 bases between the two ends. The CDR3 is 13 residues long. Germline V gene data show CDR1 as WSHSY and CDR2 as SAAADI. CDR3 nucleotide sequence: TGCGCCAGCAGTTCTGAGGGTAACACTGAAGCTTTCTTT. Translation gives CASSSEGNTEAFF.

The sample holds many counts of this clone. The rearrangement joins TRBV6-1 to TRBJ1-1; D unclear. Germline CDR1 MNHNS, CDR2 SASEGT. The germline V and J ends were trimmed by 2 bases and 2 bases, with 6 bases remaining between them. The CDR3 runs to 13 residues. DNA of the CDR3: TGTGCCAGCAGTGAACAGGTAAACACTGAAGCTTTCTTT. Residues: CASSEQVNTEAFF.

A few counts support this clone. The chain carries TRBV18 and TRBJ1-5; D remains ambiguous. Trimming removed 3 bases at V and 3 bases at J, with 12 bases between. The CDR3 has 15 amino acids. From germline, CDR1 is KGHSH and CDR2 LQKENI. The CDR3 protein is CASSPTAGVNQPQHF. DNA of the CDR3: TGTGCCAGCTCACCTACGGCCGGGGTCAATCAGCCCCAGCATTTT.

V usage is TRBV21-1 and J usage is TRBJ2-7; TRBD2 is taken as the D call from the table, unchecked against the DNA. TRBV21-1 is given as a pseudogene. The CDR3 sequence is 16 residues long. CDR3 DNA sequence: TGTGCCAGCAGCAAAAAATCGAGCGGGGGGTCCCACGAGCAGTACTTC. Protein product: CASSKKSSGGSHEQYF.

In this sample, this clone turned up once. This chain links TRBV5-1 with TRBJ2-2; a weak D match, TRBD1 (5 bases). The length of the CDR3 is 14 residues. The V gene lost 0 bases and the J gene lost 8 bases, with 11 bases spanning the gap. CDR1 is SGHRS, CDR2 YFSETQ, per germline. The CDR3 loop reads CASSLDRLGGELFF. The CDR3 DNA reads TGCGCCAGCAGCTTGGACAGGTTAGGAGGGGAGCTGTTTTTT.

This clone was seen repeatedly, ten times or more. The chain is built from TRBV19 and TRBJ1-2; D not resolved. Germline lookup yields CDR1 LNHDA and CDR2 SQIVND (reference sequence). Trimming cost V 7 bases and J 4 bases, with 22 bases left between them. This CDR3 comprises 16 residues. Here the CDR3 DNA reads TGTGCCAGTACCGCCTCCGGGTCCTTCAATCGCTATGGCTACACCTTC. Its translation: CASTASGSFNRYGYTF.

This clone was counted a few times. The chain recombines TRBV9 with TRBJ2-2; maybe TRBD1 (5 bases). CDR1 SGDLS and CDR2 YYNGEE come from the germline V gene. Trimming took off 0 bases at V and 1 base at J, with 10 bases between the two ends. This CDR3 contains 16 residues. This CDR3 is CASSVGEGENTGELFF. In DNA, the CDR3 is TGTGCCAGCAGCGTAGGAGAAGGGGAGAACACCGGGGAGCTGTTTTTT.

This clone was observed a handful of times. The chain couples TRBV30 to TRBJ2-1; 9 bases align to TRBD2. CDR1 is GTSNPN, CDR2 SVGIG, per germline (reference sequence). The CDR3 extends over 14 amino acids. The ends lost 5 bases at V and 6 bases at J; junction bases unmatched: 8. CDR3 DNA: TGTGCCTGGGAGGTAGCGGGGGCCCTCAATGAGCAGTTCTTC. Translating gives CAWEVAGALNEQFF.

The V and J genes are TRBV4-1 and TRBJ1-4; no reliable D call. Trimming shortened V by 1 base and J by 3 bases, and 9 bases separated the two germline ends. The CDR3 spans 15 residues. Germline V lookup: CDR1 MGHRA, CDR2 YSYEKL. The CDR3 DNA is TGCGCCAGCAGCCAAGGGCCGGGAGCTAATGAAAAACTGTTTTTT. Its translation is CASSQGPGANEKLFF.